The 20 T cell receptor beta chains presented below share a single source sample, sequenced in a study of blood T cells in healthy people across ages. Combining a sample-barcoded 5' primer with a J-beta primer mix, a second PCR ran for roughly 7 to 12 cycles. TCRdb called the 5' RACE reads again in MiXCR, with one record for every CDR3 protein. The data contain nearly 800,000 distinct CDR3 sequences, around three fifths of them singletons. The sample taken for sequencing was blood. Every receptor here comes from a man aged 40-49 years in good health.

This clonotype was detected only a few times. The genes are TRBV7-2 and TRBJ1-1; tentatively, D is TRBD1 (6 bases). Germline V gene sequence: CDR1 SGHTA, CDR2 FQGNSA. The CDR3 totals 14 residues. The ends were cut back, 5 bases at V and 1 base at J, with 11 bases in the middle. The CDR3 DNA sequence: TGTGCCAGCAGCGTCAGGGGAGAGAACACTGAAGCTTTCTTT. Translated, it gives CASSVRGENTEAFF.

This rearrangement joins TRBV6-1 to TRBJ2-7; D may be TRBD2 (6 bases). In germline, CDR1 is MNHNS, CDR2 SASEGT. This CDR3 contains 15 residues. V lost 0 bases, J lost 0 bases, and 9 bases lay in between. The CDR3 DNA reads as TGTGCCAGCAGTGAAGCGTACGGGAGCTCCTACGAGCAGTACTTC. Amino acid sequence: CASSEAYGSSYEQYF.

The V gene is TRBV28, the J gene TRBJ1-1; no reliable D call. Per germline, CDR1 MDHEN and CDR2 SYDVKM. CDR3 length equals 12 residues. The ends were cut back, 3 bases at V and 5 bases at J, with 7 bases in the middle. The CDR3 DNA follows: TGTGCCAGCAGTTTCGAGGGTACTGAAGCTTTCTTT. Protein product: CASSFEGTEAFF.

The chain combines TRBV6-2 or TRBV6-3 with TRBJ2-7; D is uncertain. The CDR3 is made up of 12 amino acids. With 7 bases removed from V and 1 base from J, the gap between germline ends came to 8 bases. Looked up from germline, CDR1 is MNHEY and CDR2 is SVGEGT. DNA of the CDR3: TGTGCCAGCAACAGAAATTCCTACGAGCAGTACTTC. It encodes CASNRNSYEQYF.

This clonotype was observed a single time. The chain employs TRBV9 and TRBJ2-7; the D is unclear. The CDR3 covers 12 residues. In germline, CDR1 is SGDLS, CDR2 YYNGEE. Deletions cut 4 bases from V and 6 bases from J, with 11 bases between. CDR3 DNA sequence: TGTGCCAGCAGCACCTCCCCTTCCGAGCAGTACTTC. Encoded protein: CASSTSPSEQYF.

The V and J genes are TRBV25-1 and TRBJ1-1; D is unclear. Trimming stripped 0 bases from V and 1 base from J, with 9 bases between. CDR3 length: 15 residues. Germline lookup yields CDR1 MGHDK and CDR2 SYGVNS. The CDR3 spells CASSEYTLTNTEAFF. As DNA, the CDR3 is TGTGCCAGCAGTGAATATACTCTGACGAACACTGAAGCTTTCTTT.

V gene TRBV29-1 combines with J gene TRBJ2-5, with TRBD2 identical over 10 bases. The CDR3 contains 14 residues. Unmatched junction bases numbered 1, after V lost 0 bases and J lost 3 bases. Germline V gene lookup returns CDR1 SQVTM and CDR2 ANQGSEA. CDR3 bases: TGCAGCGTTGAAGATACTAGCGGGGAAGAGACCCAGTACTTC. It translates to CSVEDTSGEETQYF.

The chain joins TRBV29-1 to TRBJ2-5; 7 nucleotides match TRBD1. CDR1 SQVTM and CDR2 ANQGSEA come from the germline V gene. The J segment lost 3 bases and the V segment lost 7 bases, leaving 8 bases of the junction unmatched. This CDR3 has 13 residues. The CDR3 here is CSAQTGMKETQYF. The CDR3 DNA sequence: TGCAGCGCGCAGACAGGGATGAAAGAGACCCAGTACTTC.

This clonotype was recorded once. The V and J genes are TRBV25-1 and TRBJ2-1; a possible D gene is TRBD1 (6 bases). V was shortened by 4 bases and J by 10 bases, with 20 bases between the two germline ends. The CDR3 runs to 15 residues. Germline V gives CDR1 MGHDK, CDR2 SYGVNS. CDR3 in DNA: TGTGCCAGCAGTGGTCGGGACACCTATTCCTACGAGCAGTTCTTC. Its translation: CASSGRDTYSYEQFF.

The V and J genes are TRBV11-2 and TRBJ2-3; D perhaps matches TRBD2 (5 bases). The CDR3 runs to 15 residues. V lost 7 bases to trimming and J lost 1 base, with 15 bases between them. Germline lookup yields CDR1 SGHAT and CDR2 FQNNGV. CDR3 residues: CASKPAMRGTDTQYF. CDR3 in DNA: TGTGCCAGCAAGCCGGCGATGAGGGGCACAGATACGCAGTATTTT.

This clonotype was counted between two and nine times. CDR3 amino acids: CASSQVGGDFNSPLHF. In nucleotides, the CDR3 is TGTGCCAGCAGCCAAGTTGGAGGGGACTTTAATTCACCCCTCCACTTT. V usage is TRBV14 and J usage is TRBJ1-6; D is possibly TRBD1 (5 bases). Germline V CDR1 and CDR2: SGHDN, FVKESK. Between the trimmed V and J ends, which lost 1 base and 6 bases, there was a span of 13 bases. The CDR3 is 16 amino acids.

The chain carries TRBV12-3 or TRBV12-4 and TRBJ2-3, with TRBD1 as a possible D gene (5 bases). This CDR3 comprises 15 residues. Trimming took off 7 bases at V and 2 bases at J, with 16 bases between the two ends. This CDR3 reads CASMGLSGNTDTQYF. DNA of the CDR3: TGTGCCAGCATGGGGCTTTCCGGTAACACAGATACGCAGTATTTT.

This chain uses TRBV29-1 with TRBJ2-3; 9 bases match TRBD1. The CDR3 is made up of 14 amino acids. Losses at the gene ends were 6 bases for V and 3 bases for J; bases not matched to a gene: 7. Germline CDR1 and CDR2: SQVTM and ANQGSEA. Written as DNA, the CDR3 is TGCAGCGTCACGAGGGACAGGGAGACAGATACGCAGTATTTT. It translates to CSVTRDRETDTQYF.

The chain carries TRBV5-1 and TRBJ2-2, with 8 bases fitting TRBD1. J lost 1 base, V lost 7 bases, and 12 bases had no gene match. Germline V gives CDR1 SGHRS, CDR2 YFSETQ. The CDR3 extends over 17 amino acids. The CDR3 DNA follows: TGCGCCAGCTATCAACTCGGAACAGGGGGGAACACCGGGGAGCTGTTTTTT. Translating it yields CASYQLGTGGNTGELFF. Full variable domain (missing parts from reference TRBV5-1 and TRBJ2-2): KAGVTQTPRYLIKTRGQQVTLSCSPISGHRSVSWYQQTPGQGLQFLFEYFSETQRNKGNFPGRFSGRQFSNSRSEMNVSTLELGDSALYLCASYQLGTGGNTGELFFGEGSRLTVL.

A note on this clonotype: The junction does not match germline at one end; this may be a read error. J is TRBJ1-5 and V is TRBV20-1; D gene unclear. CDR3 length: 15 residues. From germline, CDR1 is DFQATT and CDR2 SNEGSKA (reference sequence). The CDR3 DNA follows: TGCAGTGCTGGACGGGGATCCGACCACAATGAGCCCCAGCATTTT. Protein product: CSAGRGSDHNEPQHF.

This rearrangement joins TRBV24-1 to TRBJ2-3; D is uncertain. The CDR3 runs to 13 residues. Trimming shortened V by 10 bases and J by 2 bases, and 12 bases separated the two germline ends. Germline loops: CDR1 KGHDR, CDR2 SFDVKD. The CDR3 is CATADGFTDTQYF. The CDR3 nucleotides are TGTGCCACTGCGGACGGGTTCACAGATACGCAGTATTTT.

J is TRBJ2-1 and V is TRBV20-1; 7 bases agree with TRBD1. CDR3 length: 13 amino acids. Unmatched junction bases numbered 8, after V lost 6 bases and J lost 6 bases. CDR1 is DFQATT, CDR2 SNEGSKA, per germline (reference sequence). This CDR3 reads CSATGTDGNEQFF. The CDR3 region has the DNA TGCAGTGCGACCGGGACAGACGGCAATGAGCAGTTCTTC.

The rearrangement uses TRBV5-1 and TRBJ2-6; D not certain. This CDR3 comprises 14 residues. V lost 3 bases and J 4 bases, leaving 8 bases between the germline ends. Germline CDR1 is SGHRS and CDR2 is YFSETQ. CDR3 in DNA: TGCGCCAGCAGCTCATTAATAGGGGCCAACGTCCTGACTTTC. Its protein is CASSSLIGANVLTF.

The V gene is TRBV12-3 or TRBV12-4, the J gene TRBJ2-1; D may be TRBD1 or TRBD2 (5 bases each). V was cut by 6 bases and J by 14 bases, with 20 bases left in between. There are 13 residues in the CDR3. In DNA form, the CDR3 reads TGTGCCAGCAGCCGAGATGGGGGTTCTGTTGAGTTCTTC. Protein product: CASSRDGGSVEFF.

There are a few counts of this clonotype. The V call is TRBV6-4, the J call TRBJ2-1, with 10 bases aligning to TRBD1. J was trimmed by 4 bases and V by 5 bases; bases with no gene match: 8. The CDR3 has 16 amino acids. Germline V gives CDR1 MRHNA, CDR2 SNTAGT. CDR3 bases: TGTGCCAGCAGTACCGTCGGGACAGGGGCTTACAATGAGCAGTTCTTC. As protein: CASSTVGTGAYNEQFF.